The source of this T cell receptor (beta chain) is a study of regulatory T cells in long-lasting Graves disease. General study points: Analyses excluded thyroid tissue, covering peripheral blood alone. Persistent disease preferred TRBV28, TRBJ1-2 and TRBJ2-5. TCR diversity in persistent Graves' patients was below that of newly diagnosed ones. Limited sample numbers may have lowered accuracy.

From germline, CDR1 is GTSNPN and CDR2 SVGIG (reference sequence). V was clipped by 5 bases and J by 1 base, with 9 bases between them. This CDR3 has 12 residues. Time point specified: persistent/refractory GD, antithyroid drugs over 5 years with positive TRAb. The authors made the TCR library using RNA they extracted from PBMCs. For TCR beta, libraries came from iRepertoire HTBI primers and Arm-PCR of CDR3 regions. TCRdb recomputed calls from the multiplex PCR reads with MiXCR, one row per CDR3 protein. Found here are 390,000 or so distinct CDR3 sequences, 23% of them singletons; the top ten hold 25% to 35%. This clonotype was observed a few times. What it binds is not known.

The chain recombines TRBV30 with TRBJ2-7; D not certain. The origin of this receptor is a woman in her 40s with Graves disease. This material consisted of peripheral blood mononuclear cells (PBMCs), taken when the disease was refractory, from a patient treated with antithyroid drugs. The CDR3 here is CAWGTLSYEQYF. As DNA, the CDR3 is TGTGCCTGGGGTACGCTTTCCTACGAGCAGTACTTC.